A single sample gave rise to the 32 T cell receptor beta chains below, sequenced in a study of T cells in Graves' hyperthyroidism and ophthalmopathy. RNA transcripts served as the template for amplifying TCR beta CDR3 regions. First-round RT-PCR with HTBI primers amplified the TCR CDR3 region. TCRdb recomputed calls from the multiplex PCR reads with MiXCR, one row per CDR3 protein. This table holds over 700,000 distinct CDR3 sequences, over 35% found once. The sample was blood. The receptor set was obtained from a young man with Graves' hyperthyroidism.

This chain links TRBV6-5 with TRBJ2-7; possible D gene TRBD2, 5 bases. CDR3 size: 15 residues. With 2 bases removed from V and 1 base from J, the gap between germline ends came to 12 bases. The germline V gene has CDR1 MNHEY and CDR2 SVGAGI. The CDR3 region has the DNA TGTGCCAGCAGTTACCCGAGAGGGAGTTCCTACGAGCAGTACTTC. It encodes CASSYPRGSSYEQYF.

A few counts support this clonotype. The chain has TRBV2 and TRBJ1-5; possibly TRBD1 for D (5 bases). CDR1 and CDR2 from the germline V gene are SNHLY and FYNNEI. Trimming cost V 3 bases and J 7 bases, with 16 bases left between them. The CDR3 sequence is 15 residues long. Here the CDR3 reads CASSEGPGRDQPQHF. As DNA, the CDR3 is TGTGCCAGCAGTGAGGGCCCGGGGAGGGACCAGCCCCAGCATTTT. Drawing the rest from reference TRBV2 and TRBJ1-5, the complete variable domain is EPEVTQTPSHQVTQMGQEVILRCVPISNHLYFYWYRQILGQKVEFLVSFYNNEISEKSEIFDDQFSVERPDGSNFTLKIRSTKLEDSAMYFCASSEGPGRDQPQHFGDGTRLSIL.

The sample holds one count of this clonotype. The rearrangement uses TRBV5-8 and TRBJ1-2; possible D gene TRBD1, 5 bases. The CDR3 is 14 amino acids. Germline assignment: CDR1 SGHTS and CDR2 YDEGEE. Trimming removed 4 bases from V and 4 bases from J, with 14 bases in between. The CDR3: CASSQVGTPYGYTF. The CDR3 DNA follows: TGTGCCAGCAGCCAAGTAGGGACCCCCTATGGCTACACCTTC.

V and J are TRBV11-2 and TRBJ2-7; TRBD2 agrees at 8 bases. This CDR3 has 13 residues. The junction had 3 bases not matched to a gene; V was cut back by 5 bases and J by 3 bases. Germline CDR1 and CDR2: SGHAT and FQNNGV. CDR3 sequence reads: CASSHSGGYEQYF. The CDR3 DNA is TGTGCCAGCAGCCACAGCGGGGGCTACGAGCAGTACTTC.

The chain employs TRBV6-6 and TRBJ2-2, with a possible D match to TRBD1 (5 bases). Germline V gene sequence: CDR1 MNHNY, CDR2 SVGAGI (reference sequence). V was cut by 2 bases and J by 3 bases, with 10 bases left in between. This CDR3 has 15 amino acids. The CDR3 DNA reads TGTGCCAGCAGTTACGACAGTATGTACACCGGGGAGCTGTTTTTT. Translated, it gives CASSYDSMYTGELFF.

The rearrangement joins TRBV7-2 to TRBJ2-7, with D perhaps assigned TRBD1 or TRBD2 (5 bases each). Deletions cut 5 bases from V and 10 bases from J, with 27 bases between. CDR1 SGHTA and CDR2 FQGNSA come from the germline V gene. This CDR3 spans 16 amino acids. The CDR3 DNA sequence: TGTGCCAGCAGCAATAGCCGGGGCGTCTCTGATGTTTTACAGTACTTC. Encoded protein: CASSNSRGVSDVLQYF.

There are a few counts of this clonotype. V gene TRBV12-3 or TRBV12-4 combines with J gene TRBJ1-1; 7 bases map to TRBD1. The V segment lost 5 bases and the J segment 0 bases; nucleotides outside the gene matches: 6. The CDR3 is 15 amino acids. For the CDR3, the DNA is TGTGCCAGCAGTCGAGACAGGGTATTGAACACTGAAGCTTTCTTT. This gives the protein CASSRDRVLNTEAFF.

This chain joins TRBV29-1 and TRBJ1-2; the D is unclear. The CDR3 is 12 amino acids. Looked up from germline, CDR1 is SQVTM and CDR2 is ANQGSEA. The CDR3 here is CRLTGPHYGYTF. The DNA for the CDR3 is TGCAGACTCACCGGGCCCCACTATGGCTACACCTTC.

The chain has TRBV20-1 and TRBJ1-5; no reliable D call. V lost 3 bases and J lost 4, with 7 bases in between. Germline V gives CDR1 DFQATT, CDR2 SNEGSKA (reference sequence). The length of the CDR3 is 12 residues. This chain's CDR3 is CSASTANQPQHF. The CDR3, as DNA: TGCAGTGCTAGTACAGCTAATCAGCCCCAGCATTTT.

This chain connects TRBV4-1 to TRBJ1-2; D is unclear. Germline assignment: CDR1 MGHRA and CDR2 YSYEKL. V lost 3 bases to trimming and J lost 1 base, with 6 bases between them. This CDR3 is 13 amino acids long. The CDR3 DNA is TGCGCCAGCAGCCATCTCTTTAACTATGGCTACACCTTC. Its translation: CASSHLFNYGYTF.

Comment on this clonotype: A single base separates this from a much larger clone, so it may be a read error. This chain links TRBV29-1 with TRBJ2-7, with D perhaps being TRBD1 or TRBD2 (6 bases each). This CDR3 contains 14 residues. V was cut by 4 bases and J by 0 bases, with 13 bases left in between. CDR1 and CDR2 from the germline V gene are SQVTM and ANQGSEA. For the CDR3, the DNA is TGCAGCGTTGCGGGGGCAGGTCGCTCCTACGAGCAGTACTTC. Its protein is CSVAGAGRSYEQYF.

This clonotype was recorded many times. The chain uses TRBV20-1 and TRBJ1-1; D unclear. Per germline, CDR1 DFQATT and CDR2 SNEGSKA (reference sequence). The germline V and J ends were trimmed by 6 bases and 5 bases, with 19 bases remaining between them. This CDR3 is built from 14 residues. CDR3 residues: CSAPQSTIGTEAFF. DNA for the CDR3: TGCAGTGCCCCCCAGTCTACGATCGGGACTGAAGCTTTCTTT.

This clonotype was seen more than once but under ten times. CDR3 protein: CASSFSLVEKLFF. The CDR3, as DNA: TGTGCCAGCAGTTTTTCGCTAGTTGAAAAACTGTTTTTT. The V and J genes are TRBV12-3 or TRBV12-4 and TRBJ1-4; no definite D call. The ends were cut back, 3 bases at V and 7 bases at J, with 9 bases in the middle. CDR3 length equals 13 residues.

This clonotype was detected ten times or more. The rearrangement links TRBV19 to TRBJ1-1; 10 nucleotides match TRBD1. CDR3 size: 14 residues. The J segment lost 5 bases and the V segment lost 5 bases, leaving 5 bases of the junction unmatched. The germline gives CDR1 LNHDA, CDR2 SQIVND (reference sequence). This CDR3 reads CASSFQDRGTEAFF. In DNA form, the CDR3 reads TGTGCCAGTAGTTTCCAGGACAGGGGGACTGAAGCTTTCTTT.

This clonotype was recorded many times. V gene TRBV2 combines with J gene TRBJ1-1; D might be TRBD1 (5 bases). This CDR3 comprises 12 residues. CDR1 SNHLY and CDR2 FYNNEI come from the germline V gene. V was trimmed by 8 bases and J by 2 bases, leaving 9 bases between them. The CDR3 nucleotides read TGTGCCAGCGGGACTGAAAACACTGAAGCTTTCTTT. Amino acids: CASGTENTEAFF.

This clonotype was counted many times. This chain joins TRBV20-1 and TRBJ1-1, with no clear D. V was cut by 6 bases and J by 1 base, with 15 bases left in between. The CDR3 loop spans 14 amino acids. Germline lookup yields CDR1 DFQATT and CDR2 SNEGSKA (reference sequence). DNA for the CDR3: TGCAGTGCAACCGGGGTAGGGTCGAACACTGAAGCTTTCTTT. Residues: CSATGVGSNTEAFF.

This clonotype was counted between two and nine times. The J gene is TRBJ1-1, the V gene TRBV5-1; D is perhaps TRBD1 (5 bases). Trimming removed 4 bases at V and 5 bases at J, with 15 bases between. CDR3 size: 14 residues. Germline V gives CDR1 SGHRS, CDR2 YFSETQ. The CDR3 protein is CASSLSQGVTEAFF. CDR3 coding DNA: TGCGCCAGCAGCCTCAGCCAGGGCGTAACTGAAGCTTTCTTT.

This clonotype occurred a few times. This chain links TRBV7-9 with TRBJ2-2; the D is unclear. The V end was cut by 6 bases, the J end by 7 bases, with 15 bases between. CDR3 length equals 14 residues. Germline CDR1 SEHNR, CDR2 FQNEAQ (reference sequence). The CDR3 is CASSRSRGGGELFF. The DNA for the CDR3 is TGTGCCAGCAGTAGAAGCCGCGGTGGCGGGGAGCTGTTTTTT.

The chain has TRBV9 and TRBJ2-7; D may be TRBD2 (5 bases). V lost 0 bases, J lost 3 bases, and 13 bases lay in between. CDR1 is SGDLS and CDR2 is YYNGEE in the germline V gene. This CDR3 has 15 amino acids. The CDR3, as DNA: TGTGCCAGCAGCGTAGATCCGGGGTTCGACTACGAGCAGTACTTC. Protein: CASSVDPGFDYEQYF.

The rearrangement links TRBV2 to TRBJ1-2; 9 bases are a match to TRBD1. The V and J ends lost 6 bases and 0 bases, in that order; junction bases with no gene match: 8. The CDR3 has 16 residues. Germline V gene sequence: CDR1 SNHLY, CDR2 FYNNEI. The CDR3 loop is CASSFRDREANYGYTF. In DNA, the CDR3 is TGTGCCAGCAGCTTCCGGGACAGGGAAGCTAACTATGGCTACACCTTC.

The chain recombines TRBV7-9 with TRBJ1-6, with a possible D match to TRBD1 (6 bases). Between the trimmed V and J ends, which lost 5 bases and 7 bases, there was a span of 12 bases. From germline, CDR1 is SEHNR and CDR2 FQNEAQ (reference sequence). This CDR3 spans 14 amino acids. CDR3 amino acids: CASSHGTPNSPLHF. As DNA, the CDR3 is TGTGCCAGCAGCCACGGGACACCGAATTCACCCCTCCACTTT.

This clonotype was observed many times. The chain links TRBV15 to TRBJ1-1; possibly TRBD1 for D (5 bases). Trimming left V 7 bases short and J 5 bases short, with 20 bases between. Germline V lookup: CDR1 LNHNV, CDR2 YYDKDF (reference sequence). This CDR3 is built from 15 residues. The chain's CDR3 is CATTPGFLGFTEAFF. CDR3 in DNA: TGTGCCACCACACCAGGGTTCCTGGGATTTACTGAAGCTTTCTTT. The entire variable domain, with the rest obtained from reference TRBV15 and TRBJ1-1, is as follows: DAMVIQNPRYQVTQFGKPVTLSCSQTLNHNVMYWYQQKSSQAPKLLFHYYDKDFNNEADTPDNFQSRRPNTSFCFLDIRSPGLGDTAMYLCATTPGFLGFTEAFFGQGTRLTVV.

V usage is TRBV4-2 and J usage is TRBJ1-2; D gene ambiguous. CDR1 is LGHNA and CDR2 is YNFKEQ in the germline V gene. The CDR3 runs 13 residues. Trimming removed 6 bases at V and 8 bases at J, with 16 bases between. Here the CDR3 reads CASRQKLGNGYTF. As DNA, the CDR3 is TGTGCCAGCAGACAAAAGTTGGGGAACGGCTACACCTTC.

This clonotype was observed at least ten times. The chain has TRBV7-8 and TRBJ2-5; tentative D call: TRBD1 (5 bases). Per germline, CDR1 SGHVS and CDR2 FQNEAQ. Trimming shortened V by 2 bases and J by 4 bases, and 11 bases separated the two germline ends. The CDR3 totals 14 residues. DNA of the CDR3: TGTGCCAGCAGCTTAATGTTGCAGGGAGAGACCCAGTACTTC. Protein: CASSLMLQGETQYF.

The chain joins TRBV7-2 to TRBJ2-7; D perhaps matches TRBD2 (5 bases). Trimming stripped 5 bases from V and 6 bases from J, with 17 bases between. This CDR3 region has 14 residues. Germline assignment: CDR1 SGHTA and CDR2 FQGNSA. CDR3 region: CASSPTAGGSEQYF. CDR3 in DNA: TGTGCCAGCAGCCCGACTGCGGGTGGCTCCGAGCAGTACTTC.

This rearrangement joins TRBV19 to TRBJ1-5; TRBD1 aligns across 7 bases. The CDR3 length is 16 residues. The V gene end was trimmed by 8 bases and the J gene end by 4 bases; junction bases not matched to a gene: 14. Germline V CDR1 and CDR2: LNHDA, SQIVND (reference sequence). CDR3 in amino acids: CASYQTGRGPNQPQHF. CDR3 bases: TGTGCCAGTTATCAAACAGGGAGGGGGCCAAATCAGCCCCAGCATTTT.

At least ten counts were recorded for this clonotype. The gene calls are TRBV9 and TRBJ1-2; D unresolved. The germline V and J ends were trimmed by 0 bases and 0 bases, with 12 bases remaining between them. CDR1 SGDLS and CDR2 YYNGEE come from the germline V gene. CDR3 length: 16 amino acids. Here the CDR3 reads CASSVGGYGANYGYTF. CDR3 DNA sequence: TGTGCCAGCAGCGTAGGAGGGTACGGGGCTAACTATGGCTACACCTTC.

This chain's CDR3 is CAIRAEAATTNQPQHF. Here the CDR3 DNA reads TGTGCCATCAGGGCCGAGGCAGCAACTACTAATCAGCCCCAGCATTTT. The V gene is TRBV10-3, the J gene TRBJ1-5; no definite D call. The CDR3 is 16 amino acids. Trimming left V 6 bases short and J 4 bases short, with 19 bases between. The germline CDR1 and CDR2 sequences are ENHRY and SYGVKD.

In its sample, this clonotype was seen once. The gene calls are TRBV11-1 and TRBJ2-7; 10 nucleotides align to TRBD1. V lost 7 bases, J lost 6 bases, and 9 bases stayed unmatched. In germline, CDR1 is SGHAT, CDR2 FQDESV (reference sequence). The CDR3 consists of 14 residues. This chain's CDR3 is CASTRTGGIVEQYF. CDR3 sequence (DNA): TGTGCCAGCACTCGGACAGGGGGTATCGTCGAGCAGTACTTC.

This clonotype was seen more than once but under ten times. The chain links TRBV6-6 to TRBJ2-7; D perhaps matches TRBD2 (6 bases). The length of the CDR3 is 16 residues. Trimming pared 4 bases from V and 0 bases from J, leaving 16 bases between. The germline gives CDR1 MNHNY, CDR2 SVGAGI (reference sequence). The CDR3 here is CASSSGRAGISYEQYF. The CDR3 DNA reads as TGTGCCAGCAGTTCAGGACGTGCGGGGATCTCCTACGAGCAGTACTTC.

This chain links TRBV7-9 with TRBJ2-2; 8 bases agree with TRBD2. Germline loops: CDR1 SEHNR, CDR2 FQNEAQ (reference sequence). The CDR3 sequence is 16 residues long. Trimming cost V 4 bases and J 8 bases; bases outside gene matches: 12. CDR3: CASSSGLASTGGELFF. The CDR3 DNA follows: TGTGCCAGCAGCTCCGGACTAGCATCCACCGGGGGGGAGCTGTTTTTT.

This clonotype has more than one count but fewer than ten. This sequence joins TRBV7-2 and TRBJ2-7; 8 nucleotides agree with TRBD2. The CDR3 loop spans 16 amino acids. The trim removed 2 bases at V and 2 bases at J, leaving 8 bases unmatched. From germline, CDR1 is SGHTA and CDR2 FQGNSA. This CDR3 reads CASSLRGREETYEQYF. CDR3 in DNA: TGTGCCAGCAGCTTACGAGGGCGGGAGGAGACCTACGAGCAGTACTTC.